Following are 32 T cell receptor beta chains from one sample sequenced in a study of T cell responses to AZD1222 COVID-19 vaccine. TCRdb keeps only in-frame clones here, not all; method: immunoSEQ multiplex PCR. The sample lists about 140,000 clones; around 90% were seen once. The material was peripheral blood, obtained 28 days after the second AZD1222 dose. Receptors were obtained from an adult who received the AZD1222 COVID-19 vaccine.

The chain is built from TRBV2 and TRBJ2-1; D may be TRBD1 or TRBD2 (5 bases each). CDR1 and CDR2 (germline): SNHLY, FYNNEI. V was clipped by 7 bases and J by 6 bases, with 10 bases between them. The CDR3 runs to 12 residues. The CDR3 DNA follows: TGTGCCAGCAATCCGGGGCGCAATGAGCAGTTCTTC. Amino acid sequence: CASNPGRNEQFF.

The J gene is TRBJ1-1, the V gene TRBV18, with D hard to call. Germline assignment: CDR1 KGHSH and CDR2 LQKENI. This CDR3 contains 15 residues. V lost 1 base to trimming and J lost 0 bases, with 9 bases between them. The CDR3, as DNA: TGTGCCAGCTCACCACGGGGAGGATTGAACACTGAAGCTTTCTTT. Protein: CASSPRGGLNTEAFF.

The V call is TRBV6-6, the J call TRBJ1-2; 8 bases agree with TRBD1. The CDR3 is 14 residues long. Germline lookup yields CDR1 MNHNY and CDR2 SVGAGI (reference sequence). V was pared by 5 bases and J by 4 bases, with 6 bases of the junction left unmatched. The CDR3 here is CASSAQGAGYGYTF. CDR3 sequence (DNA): TGTGCCAGCAGTGCCCAGGGGGCCGGCTATGGCTACACCTTC.

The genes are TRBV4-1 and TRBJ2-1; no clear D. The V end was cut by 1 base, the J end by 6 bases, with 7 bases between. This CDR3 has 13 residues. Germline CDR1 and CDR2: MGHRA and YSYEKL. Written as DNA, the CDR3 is TGCGCCAGCAGCCAAGCGGGTTTCAATGAGCAGTTCTTC. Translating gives CASSQAGFNEQFF.

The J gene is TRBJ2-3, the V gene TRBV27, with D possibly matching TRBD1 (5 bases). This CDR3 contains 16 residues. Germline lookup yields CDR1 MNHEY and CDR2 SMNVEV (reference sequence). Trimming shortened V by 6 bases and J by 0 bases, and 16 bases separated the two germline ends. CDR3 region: CASSLGATLSTDTQYF. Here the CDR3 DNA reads TGTGCCAGCAGCCTAGGGGCAACGCTTAGCACAGATACGCAGTATTTT.

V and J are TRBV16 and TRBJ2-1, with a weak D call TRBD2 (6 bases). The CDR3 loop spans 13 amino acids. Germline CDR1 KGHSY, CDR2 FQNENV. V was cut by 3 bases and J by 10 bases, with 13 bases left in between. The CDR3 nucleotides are TGTGCCAGCAGCCAGAGAGGAGGGACGGAGCAGTTCTTC. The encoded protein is CASSQRGGTEQFF.

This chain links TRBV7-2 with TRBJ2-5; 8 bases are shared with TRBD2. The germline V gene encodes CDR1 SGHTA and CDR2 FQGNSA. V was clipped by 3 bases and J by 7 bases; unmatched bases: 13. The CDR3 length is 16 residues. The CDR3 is CASSLRAAGGVGTQYF. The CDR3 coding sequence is TGTGCCAGCAGCTTGAGAGCGGCGGGAGGCGTTGGGACCCAGTACTTC. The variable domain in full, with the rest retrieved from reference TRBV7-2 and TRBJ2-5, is GAGVSQSPSNKVTEKGKDVELRCDPISGHTALYWYRQSLGQGLEFLIYFQGNSAPDKSGLPSDRFSAERTGGSVSTLTIQRTQQEDSAVYLCASSLRAAGGVGTQYFGPGTRLLVL.

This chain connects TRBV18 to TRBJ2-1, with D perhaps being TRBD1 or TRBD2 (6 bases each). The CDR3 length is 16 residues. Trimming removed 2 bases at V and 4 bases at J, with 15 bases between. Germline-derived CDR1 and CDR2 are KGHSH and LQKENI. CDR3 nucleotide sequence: TGTGCCAGCTCACCATCAGAGGCGGGACAATACAATGAGCAGTTCTTC. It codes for CASSPSEAGQYNEQFF. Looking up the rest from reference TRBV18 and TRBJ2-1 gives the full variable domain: NAGVMQNPRHLVRRRGQEARLRCSPMKGHSHVYWYRQLPEEGLKFMVYLQKENIIDESGMPKERFSAEFPKEGPSILRIQQVVRGDSAAYFCASSPSEAGQYNEQFFGPGTRLTVL.

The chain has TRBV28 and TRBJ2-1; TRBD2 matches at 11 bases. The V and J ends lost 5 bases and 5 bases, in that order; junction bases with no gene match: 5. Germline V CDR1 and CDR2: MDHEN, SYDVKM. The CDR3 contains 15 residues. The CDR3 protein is CASSTLAGVHNEQFF. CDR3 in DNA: TGTGCCAGCAGTACACTAGCGGGAGTTCACAATGAGCAGTTCTTC.

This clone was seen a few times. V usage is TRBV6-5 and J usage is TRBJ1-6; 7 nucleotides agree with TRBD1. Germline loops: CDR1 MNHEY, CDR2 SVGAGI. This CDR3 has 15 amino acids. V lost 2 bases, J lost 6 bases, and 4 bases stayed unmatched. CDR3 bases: TGTGCCAGCAGTTACCTGGGACAGACTAATTCACCCCTCCACTTT. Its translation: CASSYLGQTNSPLHF.

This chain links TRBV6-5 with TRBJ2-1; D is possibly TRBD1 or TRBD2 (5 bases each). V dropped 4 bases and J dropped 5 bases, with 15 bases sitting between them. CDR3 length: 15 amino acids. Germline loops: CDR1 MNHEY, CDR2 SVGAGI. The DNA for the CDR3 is TGTGCCAGCAGTTCCCGAGGGACGGTCCACAATGAGCAGTTCTTC. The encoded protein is CASSSRGTVHNEQFF.

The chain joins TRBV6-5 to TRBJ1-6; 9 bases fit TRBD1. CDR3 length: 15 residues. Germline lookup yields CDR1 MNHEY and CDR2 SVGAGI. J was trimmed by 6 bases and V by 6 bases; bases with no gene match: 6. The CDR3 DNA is TGTGCCAGCAGGCCCGGGACAGGGCGTAATTCACCCCTCCACTTT. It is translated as CASRPGTGRNSPLHF.

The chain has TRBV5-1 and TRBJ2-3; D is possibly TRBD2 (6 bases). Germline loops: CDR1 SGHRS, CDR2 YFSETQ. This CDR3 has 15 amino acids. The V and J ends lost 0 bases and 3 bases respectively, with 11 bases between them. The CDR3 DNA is TGCGCCAGCAGCTTGGCGGGGGAGTGGACAGATACGCAGTATTTT. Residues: CASSLAGEWTDTQYF.

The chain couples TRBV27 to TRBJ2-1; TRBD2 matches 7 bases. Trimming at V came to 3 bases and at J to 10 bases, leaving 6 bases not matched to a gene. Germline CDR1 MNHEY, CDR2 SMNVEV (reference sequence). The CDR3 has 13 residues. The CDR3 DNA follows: TGTGCCAGCAGTTTTCACCAACTAGCGGAGCAGTTCTTC. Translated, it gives CASSFHQLAEQFF.

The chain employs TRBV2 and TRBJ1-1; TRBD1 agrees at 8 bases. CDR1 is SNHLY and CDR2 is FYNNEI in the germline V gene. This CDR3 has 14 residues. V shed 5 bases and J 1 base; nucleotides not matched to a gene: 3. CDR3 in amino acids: CASSLQGGNTEAFF. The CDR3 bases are TGTGCCAGCAGTTTACAGGGGGGGAACACTGAAGCTTTCTTT.

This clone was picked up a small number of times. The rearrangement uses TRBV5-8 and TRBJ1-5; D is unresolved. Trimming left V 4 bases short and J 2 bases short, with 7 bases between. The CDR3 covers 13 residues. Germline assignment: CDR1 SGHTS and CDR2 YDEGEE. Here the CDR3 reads CASSPRRNQPQHF. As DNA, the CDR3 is TGTGCCAGCAGCCCGAGACGCAATCAGCCCCAGCATTTT. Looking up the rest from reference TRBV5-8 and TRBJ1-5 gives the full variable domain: EAGVTQSPTHLIKTRGQQATLRCSPISGHTSVYWYQQALGLGLQFLLWYDEGEERNRGNFPPRFSGRQFPNYSSELNVNALELEDSALYLCASSPRRNQPQHFGDGTRLSIL.

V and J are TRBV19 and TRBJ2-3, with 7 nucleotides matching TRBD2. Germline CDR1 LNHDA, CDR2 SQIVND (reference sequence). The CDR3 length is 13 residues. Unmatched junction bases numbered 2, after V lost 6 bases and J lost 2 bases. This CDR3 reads CASSGGNTDTQYF. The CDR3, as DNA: TGTGCCAGTAGCGGGGGGAACACAGATACGCAGTATTTT.

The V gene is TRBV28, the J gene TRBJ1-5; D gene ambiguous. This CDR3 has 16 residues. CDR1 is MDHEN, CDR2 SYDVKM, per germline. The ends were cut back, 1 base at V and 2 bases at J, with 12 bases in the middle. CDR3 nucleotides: TGTGCCAGCAGTTTATCCAGTTTTGTAGGCAATCAGCCCCAGCATTTT. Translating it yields CASSLSSFVGNQPQHF.

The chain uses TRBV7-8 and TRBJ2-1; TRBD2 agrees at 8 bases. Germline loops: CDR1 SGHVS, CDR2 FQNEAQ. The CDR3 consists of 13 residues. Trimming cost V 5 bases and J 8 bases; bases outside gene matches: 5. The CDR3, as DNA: TGTGCCAGCAGCCTGCCGCGGGAGGATGAGCAGTTCTTC. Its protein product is CASSLPREDEQFF.

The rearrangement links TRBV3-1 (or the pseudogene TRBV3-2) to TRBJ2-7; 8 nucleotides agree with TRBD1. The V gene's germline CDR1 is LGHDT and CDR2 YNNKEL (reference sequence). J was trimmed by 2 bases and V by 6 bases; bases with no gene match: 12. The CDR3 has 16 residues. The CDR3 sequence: CASSTNTGTGTYEQYF. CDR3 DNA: TGTGCCAGCAGTACAAATACCGGGACAGGTACCTACGAGCAGTACTTC.

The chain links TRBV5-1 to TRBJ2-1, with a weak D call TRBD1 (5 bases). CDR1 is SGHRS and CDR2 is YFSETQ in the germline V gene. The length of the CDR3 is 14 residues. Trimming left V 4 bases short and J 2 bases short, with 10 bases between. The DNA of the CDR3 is TGCGCCAGCAGCCAAACAGGAACCTACAATGAGCAGTTCTTC. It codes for CASSQTGTYNEQFF.

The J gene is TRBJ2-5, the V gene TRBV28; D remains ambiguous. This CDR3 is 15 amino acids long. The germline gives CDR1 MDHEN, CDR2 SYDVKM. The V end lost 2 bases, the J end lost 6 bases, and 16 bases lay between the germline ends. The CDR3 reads CASSLRLSGLKTQYF. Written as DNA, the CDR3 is TGTGCCAGCAGTTTACGGCTCTCTGGGCTGAAGACCCAGTACTTC.

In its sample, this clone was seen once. This chain's CDR3 is CASSTTGERVNEQFF. Written as DNA, the CDR3 is TGTGCCAGCAGTACTACAGGTGAGAGAGTGAATGAGCAGTTCTTC. The chain carries TRBV28 and TRBJ2-1; tentative D call: TRBD1 (5 bases). Trimming took 5 bases from V and 7 from J, leaving 18 bases between them. The CDR3 runs 15 residues. Germline V gene sequence: CDR1 MDHEN, CDR2 SYDVKM.

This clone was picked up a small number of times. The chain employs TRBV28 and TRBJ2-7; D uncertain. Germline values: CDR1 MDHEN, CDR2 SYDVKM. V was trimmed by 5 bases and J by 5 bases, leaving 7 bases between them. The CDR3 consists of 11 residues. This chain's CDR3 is CASSVRDEQYF. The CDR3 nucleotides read TGTGCCAGCAGTGTCCGTGACGAGCAGTACTTC. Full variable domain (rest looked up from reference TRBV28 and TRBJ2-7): DVKVTQSSRYLVKRTGEKVFLECVQDMDHENMFWYRQDPGLGLRLIYFSYDVKMKEKGDIPEGYSVSREKKERFSLILESASTNQTSMYLCASSVRDEQYFGPGTRLTVT.

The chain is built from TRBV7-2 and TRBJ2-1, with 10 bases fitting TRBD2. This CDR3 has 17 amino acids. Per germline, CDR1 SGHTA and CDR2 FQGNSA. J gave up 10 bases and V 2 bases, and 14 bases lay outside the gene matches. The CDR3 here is CASSLFSGGTHGTEQFF. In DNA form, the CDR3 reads TGTGCCAGCAGCTTATTTAGCGGGGGGACCCACGGAACCGAGCAGTTCTTC.

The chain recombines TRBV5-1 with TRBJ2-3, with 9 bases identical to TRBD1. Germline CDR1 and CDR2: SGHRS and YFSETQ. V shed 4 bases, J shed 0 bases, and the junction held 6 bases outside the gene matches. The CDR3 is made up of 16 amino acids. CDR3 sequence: CASSTTTGGSTDTQYF. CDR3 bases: TGCGCCAGCAGCACGACGACAGGGGGTAGCACAGATACGCAGTATTTT. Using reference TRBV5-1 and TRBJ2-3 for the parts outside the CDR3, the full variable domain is KAGVTQTPRYLIKTRGQQVTLSCSPISGHRSVSWYQQTPGQGLQFLFEYFSETQRNKGNFPGRFSGRQFSNSRSEMNVSTLELGDSALYLCASSTTTGGSTDTQYFGPGTRLTVL.

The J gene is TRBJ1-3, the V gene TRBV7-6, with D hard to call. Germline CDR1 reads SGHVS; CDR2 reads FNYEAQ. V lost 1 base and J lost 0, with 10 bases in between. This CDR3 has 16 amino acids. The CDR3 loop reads CASSLEARYSGNTIYF. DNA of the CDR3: TGTGCCAGCAGCTTAGAGGCGCGGTACTCTGGAAACACCATATATTTT. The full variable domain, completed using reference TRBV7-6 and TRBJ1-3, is GAGVSQSPRYKVTKRGQDVALRCDPISGHVSLYWYRQALGQGPEFLTYFNYEAQQDKSGLPNDRFSAERPEGSISTLTIQRTEQRDSAMYRCASSLEARYSGNTIYFGEGSWLTVV.

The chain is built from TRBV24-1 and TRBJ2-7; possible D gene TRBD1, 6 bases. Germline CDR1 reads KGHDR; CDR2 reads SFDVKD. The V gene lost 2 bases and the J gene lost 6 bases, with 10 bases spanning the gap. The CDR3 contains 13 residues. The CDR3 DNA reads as TGTGCCACCAGTGATTCCCACAGGGTCGAGCAGTACTTC. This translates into CATSDSHRVEQYF.

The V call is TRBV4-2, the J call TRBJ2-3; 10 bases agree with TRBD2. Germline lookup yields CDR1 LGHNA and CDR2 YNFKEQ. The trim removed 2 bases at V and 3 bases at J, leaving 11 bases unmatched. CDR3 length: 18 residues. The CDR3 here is CASSQRPASGGGTDTQYF. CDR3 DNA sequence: TGTGCCAGCAGCCAACGCCCAGCTAGCGGGGGAGGGACAGATACGCAGTATTTT.

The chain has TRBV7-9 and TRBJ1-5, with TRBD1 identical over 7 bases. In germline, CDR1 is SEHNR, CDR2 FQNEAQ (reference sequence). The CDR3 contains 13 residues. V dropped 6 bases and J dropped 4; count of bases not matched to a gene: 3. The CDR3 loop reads CASSLQGNQPQHF. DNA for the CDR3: TGTGCCAGCAGTCTACAGGGGAATCAGCCCCAGCATTTT.

CDR3 sequence: CASSIRHRLAGDNEQFF. CDR3 bases: TGTGCCAGCAGCATTAGACACAGACTAGCGGGTGACAATGAGCAGTTCTTC. The rearrangement links TRBV27 to TRBJ2-1; 10 bases line up with TRBD2. Unmatched junction bases numbered 13, after V lost 6 bases and J lost 5 bases. CDR1 and CDR2 from the germline V gene are MNHEY and SMNVEV (reference sequence). This CDR3 has 17 amino acids.

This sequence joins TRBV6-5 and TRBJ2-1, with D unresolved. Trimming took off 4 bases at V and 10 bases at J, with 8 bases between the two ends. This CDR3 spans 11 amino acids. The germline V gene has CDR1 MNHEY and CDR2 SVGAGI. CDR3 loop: CASSSSREQFF. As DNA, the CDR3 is TGTGCCAGCAGTTCCTCGCGGGAGCAGTTCTTC.